A single sample is the source of the 27 T cell receptor beta chains below, sequenced in a study of Graves' ophthalmopathy and Graves' hyperthyroidism. RNA transcripts were the template, and TCR beta CDR3 regions were amplified from them. In the first round, RT-PCR was carried out with HTBI primers, and a multiplex PCR formed the second round. From the multiplex PCR reads, TCRdb called clonotypes with MiXCR, one entry per CDR3 protein. The data show approximately 45,000 distinct CDR3 sequences, less than 65% seen once. Material for sequencing was peripheral blood. These receptors were collected from an adult man with Graves' ophthalmopathy.

The CDR3 DNA follows: TGTGCCAGCAGTTCACAACAGGGGGCCCTAGGATCACCCCTCCACTTT. As protein: CASSSQQGALGSPLHF. The rearrangement links TRBV12-3 or TRBV12-4 to TRBJ1-6; 9 bases agree with TRBD1. Trimming at V came to 4 bases and at J to 10 bases, leaving 11 bases not matched to a gene. The CDR3 spans 16 residues.

J is TRBJ2-3 and V is TRBV7-2; 10 bases match TRBD2. The germline gives CDR1 SGHTA, CDR2 FQGNSA. The ends lost 0 bases at V and 4 bases at J; junction bases unmatched: 7. The CDR3 spans 17 residues. For the CDR3, the DNA is TGTGCCAGCAGCTTAGCAGGACTAGCGGATCGGGCAGATACGCAGTATTTT. Its protein product is CASSLAGLADRADTQYF.

This clonotype was seen at least ten times. J is TRBJ1-5 and V is TRBV7-8; maybe TRBD1 (5 bases). The CDR3 is made up of 15 amino acids. Germline-derived CDR1 and CDR2 are SGHVS and FQNEAQ. Trimming took 1 base from V and 9 from J, leaving 16 bases between them. The CDR3 loop is CASSLESQGFWPQHF. The CDR3 coding sequence is TGTGCCAGCAGCTTAGAGAGCCAGGGTTTTTGGCCCCAGCATTTT. Supplemented by reference TRBV7-8 and TRBJ1-5, the full variable domain reads GAGVSQSPRYKVAKRGQDVALRCDPISGHVSLFWYQQALGQGPEFLTYFQNEAQLDKSGLPSDRFFAERPEGSVSTLKIQRTQQEDSAVYLCASSLESQGFWPQHFGDGTRLSIL.

The rearrangement links TRBV10-1 to TRBJ2-3; tentatively, D is TRBD2 (6 bases). Trimming took off 2 bases at V and 2 bases at J, with 11 bases between the two ends. Looked up from germline, CDR1 is WNHNN and CDR2 is SYGVQD (reference sequence). The CDR3 consists of 15 residues. In DNA, the CDR3 is TGCGCCAGCAGTGAGGGTAGCGGAGTCACAGATACGCAGTATTTT. It encodes CASSEGSGVTDTQYF.

Remarks on this clonotype: Since a much larger clone is just one base distant, this may be a read error. This chain links TRBV6-1 with TRBJ2-1, with 10 bases lining up with TRBD2. The CDR3 spans 14 residues. Germline V gives CDR1 MNHNS, CDR2 SASEGT. CDR3 coding DNA: TGTGCCAGCAGTCTAGCGGGGGCCGGGAATGAGCAGCTCTTC. This sequence encodes CASSLAGAGNEQLF.

This clonotype was seen repeatedly, ten times or more. The chain is built from TRBV5-6 and TRBJ2-5; 10 bases agree with TRBD2. Trimming cost V 0 bases and J 2 bases; bases outside gene matches: 10. Per germline, CDR1 SGHDT and CDR2 YYEEEE. This CDR3 has 18 residues. CDR3 DNA: TGTGCCAGCAGCTTGGCCAAGCTAGCGGGAGAGGTACAAGAGACCCAGTACTTC. Amino acid sequence: CASSLAKLAGEVQETQYF.

This clonotype was recorded many times. The chain employs TRBV3-1 and TRBJ1-1; 8 bases align to TRBD1. The length of the CDR3 is 12 residues. Germline CDR1 LGHDT, CDR2 YNNKEL (reference sequence). The trim removed 5 bases at V and 11 bases at J, leaving 7 bases unmatched. CDR3 loop: CASSSGQGWAFF. Here the CDR3 DNA reads TGTGCCAGCAGCTCCGGACAGGGATGGGCTTTCTTT.

J is TRBJ2-3 and V is TRBV3-1, with D perhaps TRBD2 (5 bases). The CDR3 consists of 16 residues. Germline CDR1 reads LGHDT; CDR2 reads YNNKEL (reference sequence). The V end lost 1 base, the J end lost 4 bases, and 15 bases lay between the germline ends. In DNA, the CDR3 is TGTGCCAGCAGCCAAGGGGCGGGCCCCCGCGCAGATACGCAGTATTTT. As protein: CASSQGAGPRADTQYF.

CDR3 loop: CASSLASGGEQYF. For the CDR3, the DNA is TGTGCCAGCAGCTTAGCTAGCGGAGGGGAGCAGTACTTC. The chain uses TRBV7-3 and TRBJ2-7; 7 bases align to TRBD2. V lost 2 bases and J lost 7; bases outside the gene matches: 5. The CDR3 has 13 residues. Looked up from germline, CDR1 is SGHTA and CDR2 is FQGTGA. The entire variable domain, with the rest obtained from reference TRBV7-3 and TRBJ2-7, is as follows: GAGVSQTPSNKVTEKGKYVELRCDPISGHTALYWYRQSLGQGPEFLIYFQGTGAADDSGLPNDRFFAVRPEGSVSTLKIQRTERGDSAVYLCASSLASGGEQYFGPGTRLTVT.

This clonotype was observed a handful of times. The chain links TRBV20-1 to TRBJ1-5; 10 bases agree with TRBD1. The CDR3 consists of 15 residues. Trimming at V came to 5 bases and at J to 6 bases, leaving 10 bases not matched to a gene. CDR1 and CDR2 (germline): DFQATT, SNEGSKA (reference sequence). The DNA for the CDR3 is TGCAGTGCTCAGACCGGGACAGGGGCAGGTCAGCCCCAGCATTTT. This codes for CSAQTGTGAGQPQHF.

At least ten counts were recorded for this clonotype. The chain joins TRBV15 to TRBJ2-5, with TRBD1 as a possible D gene (6 bases). Trimming took off 2 bases at V and 5 bases at J, with 9 bases between the two ends. This CDR3 has 13 amino acids. Germline V gene data show CDR1 as LNHNV and CDR2 as YYDKDF (reference sequence). The CDR3, as DNA: TGTGCCACCAGCAGACACAGGGATGAGACCCAGTACTTC. Translating gives CATSRHRDETQYF.

The V gene is TRBV20-1, the J gene TRBJ2-5; 8 bases agree with TRBD2. The CDR3 spans 16 residues. Losses at the gene ends were 6 bases for V and 4 bases for J; bases not matched to a gene: 16. The germline CDR1 and CDR2 sequences are DFQATT and SNEGSKA (reference sequence). CDR3 DNA sequence: TGCAGTGCCCCCCCCTTTACAGCGGGAGTGCGAGAGACCCAGTACTTC. Translation gives CSAPPFTAGVRETQYF.

This CDR3 reads CASSLARETRSQPQYF. For the CDR3, the DNA is TGTGCCAGCAGCTTAGCGAGGGAGACTCGGAGTCAGCCCCAGTACTTC. This chain connects TRBV7-8 to TRBJ2-5, with a possible D match to TRBD2 (5 bases). Trimming pared 0 bases from V and 9 bases from J, leaving 20 bases between. From germline, CDR1 is SGHVS and CDR2 FQNEAQ. This CDR3 is built from 16 residues.

V usage is TRBV11-2 and J usage is TRBJ1-3, with 8 bases fitting TRBD1. CDR1 is SGHAT, CDR2 FQNNGV, per germline. The CDR3 totals 16 residues. V lost 5 bases to trimming and J lost 4 bases; unmatched junction nucleotides: 10. For the CDR3, the DNA is TGTGCCAGCAGCCCAAATACAGGGGGAAAAGGAAACACCATATATTTT. It translates to CASSPNTGGKGNTIYF.

The CDR3 bases are TGTGCCAGCAGCTTTCCAGGGCGGGGCAGGGTTGGAAACACCATATATTTT. It translates to CASSFPGRGRVGNTIYF. V usage is TRBV11-2 and J usage is TRBJ1-3; maybe TRBD1 (5 bases). Germline lookup yields CDR1 SGHAT and CDR2 FQNNGV. V was clipped by 3 bases and J by 3 bases, with 18 bases between them. The CDR3 consists of 17 residues.

This clonotype was picked up many times. This chain joins TRBV7-8 and TRBJ2-5; no firm D call. The CDR3 runs to 15 residues. Germline CDR1 SGHVS, CDR2 FQNEAQ. With 6 bases removed from V and 2 bases from J, the gap between germline ends came to 16 bases. The CDR3 nucleotides are TGTGCCAGCAGATACACGTGGGGAAATCAAGAGACCCAGTACTTC. The encoded protein is CASRYTWGNQETQYF. Together with reference TRBV7-8 and TRBJ2-5, the CDR3 gives the full variable domain: GAGVSQSPRYKVAKRGQDVALRCDPISGHVSLFWYQQALGQGPEFLTYFQNEAQLDKSGLPSDRFFAERPEGSVSTLKIQRTQQEDSAVYLCASRYTWGNQETQYFGPGTRLLVL.

The chain couples TRBV19 to TRBJ1-2, with a possible D match to TRBD1 (6 bases). This CDR3 has 13 residues. CDR1 and CDR2 (germline): LNHDA, SQIVND (reference sequence). V lost 5 bases to trimming and J lost 5 bases, with 12 bases between them. The CDR3 loop reads CASSGTGKYGYTF. CDR3 coding DNA: TGTGCCAGTAGTGGAACAGGGAAGTATGGCTACACCTTC.

The chain has TRBV15 and TRBJ2-3; D uncertain. Trimming left V 0 bases short and J 2 bases short, with 15 bases between. The CDR3 has 17 amino acids. Germline CDR1 is LNHNV and CDR2 is YYDKDF (reference sequence). The DNA of the CDR3 is TGTGCCACCAGCAGAGATCTTGACGCCGTGATCACAGATACGCAGTATTTT. This gives the protein CATSRDLDAVITDTQYF.

The CDR3 DNA reads TGTGCCAGCAGCTTAGGGACCTACAATGAGCAGTTCTTC. The encoded protein is CASSLGTYNEQFF. The chain links TRBV7-2 to TRBJ2-1; D ambiguous. There are 13 residues in the CDR3. Trimming removed 1 base from V and 2 bases from J, with 3 bases in between. Germline CDR1 and CDR2: SGHTA and FQGNSA.

This clonotype rates as medium-sized. The chain links TRBV25-1 to TRBJ2-1; TRBD2 matches at 13 bases. Germline values: CDR1 MGHDK, CDR2 SYGVNS. This CDR3 region has 15 residues. V lost 4 bases to trimming and J lost 6 bases; unmatched junction nucleotides: 3. CDR3 sequence: CASSGRTSGGNEQFF. The CDR3 bases are TGTGCCAGCAGTGGGAGGACTAGCGGGGGCAATGAGCAGTTCTTC.

This clonotype was seen at least ten times. The chain employs TRBV6-1 and TRBJ1-5; no clear D gene. The CDR3 is made up of 16 amino acids. The V end lost 2 bases, the J end lost 0 bases, and 11 bases lay between the germline ends. Germline assignment: CDR1 MNHNS and CDR2 SASEGT. The CDR3 sequence: CASSELAFSSNQPQHF. The CDR3 DNA follows: TGTGCCAGCAGTGAACTTGCATTCTCTAGCAATCAGCCCCAGCATTTT.

This clonotype is judged medium-sized. The V and J genes are TRBV15 and TRBJ1-5; D is unclear. From germline, CDR1 is LNHNV and CDR2 YYDKDF (reference sequence). The CDR3 loop spans 16 amino acids. The V gene lost 0 bases and the J gene lost 5 bases, with 14 bases spanning the gap. CDR3 sequence reads: CATSRDRAGLYQPQHF. Written as DNA, the CDR3 is TGTGCCACCAGCAGAGATCGGGCAGGACTTTATCAGCCCCAGCATTTT.

This clonotype was observed a few times. This sequence joins TRBV2 and TRBJ2-7; 11 bases fit TRBD2. The junction had 11 bases not matched to a gene; V was cut back by 8 bases and J by 5 bases. This CDR3 region has 15 residues. Looked up from germline, CDR1 is SNHLY and CDR2 is FYNNEI. The CDR3 coding sequence is TGTGCCAGCTTGTCGTCTAGCGGGAGGCTCAACGAGCAGTACTTC. This gives the protein CASLSSSGRLNEQYF. Complete variable domain (other parts from reference TRBV2 and TRBJ2-7): EPEVTQTPSHQVTQMGQEVILRCVPISNHLYFYWYRQILGQKVEFLVSFYNNEISEKSEIFDDQFSVERPDGSNFTLKIRSTKLEDSAMYFCASLSSSGRLNEQYFGPGTRLTVT.

The chain employs TRBV19 and TRBJ2-1; TRBD2 matches 11 bases. Germline CDR1 is LNHDA and CDR2 is SQIVND (reference sequence). Germline trimming cut 3 bases from V and 9 bases from J; bases unmatched to any gene: 7. This CDR3 is built from 15 residues. The CDR3 here is CASSIVSSGRIEQFF. As DNA, the CDR3 is TGTGCCAGTAGTATTGTATCTAGCGGGAGGATTGAGCAGTTCTTC. Looking up the rest from reference TRBV19 and TRBJ2-1 gives the full variable domain: DGGITQSPKYLFRKEGQNVTLSCEQNLNHDAMYWYRQDPGQGLRLIYYSQIVNDFQKGDIAEGYSVSREKKESFPLTVTSAQKNPTAFYLCASSIVSSGRIEQFFGPGTRLTVL.

V usage is TRBV15 and J usage is TRBJ2-7; the D gene is possibly TRBD1 (5 bases). Germline V gene sequence: CDR1 LNHNV, CDR2 YYDKDF (reference sequence). CDR3 length equals 14 residues. V gave up 0 bases and J gave up 6 bases, with 12 bases separating them. CDR3 region: CATSRDHRSPEQYF. For the CDR3, the DNA is TGTGCCACCAGCAGAGATCACAGGTCGCCCGAGCAGTACTTC.

The V call is TRBV20-1, the J call TRBJ2-7; 11 bases fit TRBD2. The CDR3 covers 15 residues. The germline CDR1 and CDR2 sequences are DFQATT and SNEGSKA (reference sequence). Germline trimming cut 2 bases from V and 6 bases from J; bases unmatched to any gene: 9. CDR3 sequence (DNA): TGCAGTGCTAGATCCCTTCTAGCGGGAGGTTTCGAGCAGTACTTC. This gives the protein CSARSLLAGGFEQYF.

The rearrangement uses TRBV3-1 and TRBJ2-4; D is undetermined. In germline, CDR1 is LGHDT, CDR2 YNNKEL (reference sequence). V gave up 4 bases and J gave up 2 bases, with 9 bases separating them. The CDR3 covers 14 residues. The DNA for the CDR3 is TGTGCCAGCAGCCCCTCGCGGACCAAAAACATTCAGTACTTC. Protein: CASSPSRTKNIQYF. Together with reference TRBV3-1 and TRBJ2-4, the CDR3 gives the full variable domain: DTAVSQTPKYLVTQMGNDKSIKCEQNLGHDTMYWYKQDSKKFLKIMFSYNNKELIINETVPNRFSPKSPDKAHLNLHINSLELGDSAVYFCASSPSRTKNIQYFGAGTRLSVL.